This T cell receptor beta chain was identified in a study of blood T cell repertoires in COVID-19. The wider study: PBMCs, B-cell-depleted T cells, or T cells were the source of the cDNA or gDNA that made up the material.

The V gene end was trimmed by 5 bases and the J gene end by 2 bases; junction bases not matched to a gene: 6. The V gene's germline CDR1 is MDHEN and CDR2 SYDVKM. The CDR3 covers 14 residues. Libraries were prepared by immunoSEQ multiplex PCR; TCRdb keeps only in-frame clonotypes and omits some of them. The table includes around 86,000 clones, 75% to 85% detected once. This chain uses TRBV28 with TRBJ2-7; 7 bases are a match to TRBD1. The TCR was taken from a woman of 80 years or more with acute or convalescent COVID-19. The specimen sequenced was peripheral blood. The CDR3 DNA reads TGTGCCAGCAGTCGTCCGGGACAGACCTACGAGCAGTACTTC. This encodes CASSRPGQTYEQYF.